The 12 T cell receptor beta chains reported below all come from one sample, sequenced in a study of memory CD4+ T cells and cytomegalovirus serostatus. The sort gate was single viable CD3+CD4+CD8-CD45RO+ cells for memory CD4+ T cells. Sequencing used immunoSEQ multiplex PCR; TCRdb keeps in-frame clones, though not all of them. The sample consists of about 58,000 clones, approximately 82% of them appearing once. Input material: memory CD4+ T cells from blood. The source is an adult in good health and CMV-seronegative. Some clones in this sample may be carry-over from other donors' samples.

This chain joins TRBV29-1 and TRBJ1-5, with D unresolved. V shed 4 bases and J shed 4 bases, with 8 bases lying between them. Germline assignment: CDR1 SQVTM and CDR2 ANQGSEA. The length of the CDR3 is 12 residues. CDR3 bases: TGCAGCGTTGGGGGTCGTAATCAGCCCCAGCATTTT. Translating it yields CSVGGRNQPQHF.

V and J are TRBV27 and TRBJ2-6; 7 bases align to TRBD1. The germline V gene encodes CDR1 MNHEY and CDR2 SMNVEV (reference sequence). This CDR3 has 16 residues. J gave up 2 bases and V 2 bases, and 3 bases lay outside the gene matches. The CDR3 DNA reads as TGTGCCAGCAGTTTAGCTCAGGGGGCTGGGGCCAACGTCCTGACTTTC. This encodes CASSLAQGAGANVLTF.

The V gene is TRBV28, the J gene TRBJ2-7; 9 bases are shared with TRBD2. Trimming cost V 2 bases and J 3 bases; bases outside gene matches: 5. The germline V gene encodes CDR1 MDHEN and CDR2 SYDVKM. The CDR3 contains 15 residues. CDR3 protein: CASSLRGTSRYEQYF. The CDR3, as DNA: TGTGCCAGCAGTTTACGGGGGACTAGCCGCTACGAGCAGTACTTC. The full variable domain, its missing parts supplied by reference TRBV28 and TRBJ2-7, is DVKVTQSSRYLVKRTGEKVFLECVQDMDHENMFWYRQDPGLGLRLIYFSYDVKMKEKGDIPEGYSVSREKKERFSLILESASTNQTSMYLCASSLRGTSRYEQYFGPGTRLTVT.

The CDR3 is CASSSYPGELFF. As DNA, the CDR3 is TGTGCCAGCAGCTCATATCCCGGGGAGCTGTTTTTT. The V and J genes are TRBV11-2 and TRBJ2-2; D not certain. The CDR3 runs 12 residues. CDR1 is SGHAT and CDR2 is FQNNGV in the germline V gene. Trimming took off 4 bases at V and 6 bases at J, with 6 bases between the two ends.

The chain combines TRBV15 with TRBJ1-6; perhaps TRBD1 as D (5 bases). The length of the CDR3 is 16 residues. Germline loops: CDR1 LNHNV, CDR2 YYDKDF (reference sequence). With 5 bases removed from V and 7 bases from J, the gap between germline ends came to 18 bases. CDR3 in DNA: TGTGCCACCAGCCCGCAACAGGAAAAGGGGAATTCACCCCTCCACTTT. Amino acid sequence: CATSPQQEKGNSPLHF.

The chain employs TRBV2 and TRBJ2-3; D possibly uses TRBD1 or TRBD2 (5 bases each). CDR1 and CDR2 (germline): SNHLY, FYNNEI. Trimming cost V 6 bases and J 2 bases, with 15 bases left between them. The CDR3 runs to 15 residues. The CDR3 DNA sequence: TGTGCCAGCAGCGAGGGACGGAGAAACACAGATACGCAGTATTTT. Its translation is CASSEGRRNTDTQYF.

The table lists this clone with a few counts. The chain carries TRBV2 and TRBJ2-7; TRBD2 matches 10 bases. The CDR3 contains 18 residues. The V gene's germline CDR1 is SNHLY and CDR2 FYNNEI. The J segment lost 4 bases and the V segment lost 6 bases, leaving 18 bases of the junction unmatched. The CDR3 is CASRPGLAGEGPYYEQYF. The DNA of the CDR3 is TGTGCCAGCAGGCCGGGGCTAGCGGGAGAGGGCCCCTATTACGAGCAGTACTTC.

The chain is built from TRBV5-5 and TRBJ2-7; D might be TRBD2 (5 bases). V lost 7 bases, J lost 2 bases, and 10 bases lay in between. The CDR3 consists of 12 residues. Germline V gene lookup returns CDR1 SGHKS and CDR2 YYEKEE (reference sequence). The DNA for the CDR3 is TGTGCCAGCGTACTAGGTCCCTACGAGCAGTACTTC. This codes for CASVLGPYEQYF.

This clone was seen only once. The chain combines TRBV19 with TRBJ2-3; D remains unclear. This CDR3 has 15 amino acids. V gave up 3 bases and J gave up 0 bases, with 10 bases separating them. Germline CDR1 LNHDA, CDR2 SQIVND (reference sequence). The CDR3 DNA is TGTGCCAGTAGTATTCGGGCGACCAGCACAGATACGCAGTATTTT. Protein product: CASSIRATSTDTQYF. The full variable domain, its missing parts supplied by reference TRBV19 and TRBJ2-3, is DGGITQSPKYLFRKEGQNVTLSCEQNLNHDAMYWYRQDPGQGLRLIYYSQIVNDFQKGDIAEGYSVSREKKESFPLTVTSAQKNPTAFYLCASSIRATSTDTQYFGPGTRLTVL.

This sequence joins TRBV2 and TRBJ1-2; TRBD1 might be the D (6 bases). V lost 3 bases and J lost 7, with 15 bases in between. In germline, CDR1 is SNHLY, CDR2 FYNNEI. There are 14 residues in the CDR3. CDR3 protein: CASSDEQQGGGYTF. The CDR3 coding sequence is TGTGCCAGCAGTGACGAACAACAGGGAGGTGGCTACACCTTC.

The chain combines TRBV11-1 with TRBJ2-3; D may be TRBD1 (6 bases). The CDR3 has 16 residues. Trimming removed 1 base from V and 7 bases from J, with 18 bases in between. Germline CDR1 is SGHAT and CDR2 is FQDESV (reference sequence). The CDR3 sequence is CASSLDPGQGSNTQYF. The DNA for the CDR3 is TGTGCCAGCAGCTTAGATCCGGGACAAGGTTCAAATACGCAGTATTTT.

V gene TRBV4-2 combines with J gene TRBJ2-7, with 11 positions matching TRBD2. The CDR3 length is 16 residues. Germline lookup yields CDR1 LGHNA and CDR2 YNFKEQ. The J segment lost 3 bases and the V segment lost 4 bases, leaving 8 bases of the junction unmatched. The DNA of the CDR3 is TGTGCCAGCAGCCTCTCCGGGACTAGCGGTCGCTACGAGCAGTACTTC. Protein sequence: CASSLSGTSGRYEQYF.